These 23 T cell receptor beta chains came from one sample sequenced in a study of blood T cell repertoires in COVID-19. Produced via immunoSEQ multiplex PCR; TCRdb's table is partial and in-frame only. This table holds roughly 460,000 clones, around 90% found once. The sequenced sample was peripheral blood. The origin of the receptors is a man aged 18 to 30 with COVID-19, enrolled during active disease.

This clone turned up a few times. The chain employs TRBV18 and TRBJ1-1; D is undetermined. The germline CDR1 and CDR2 sequences are KGHSH and LQKENI. Trimming cost V 2 bases and J 4 bases, with 11 bases left between them. The CDR3 runs to 14 residues. The CDR3 loop is CASSPGSTGTEAFF. As DNA, the CDR3 is TGTGCCAGCTCACCAGGATCGACGGGCACTGAAGCTTTCTTT.

The chain combines TRBV13 with TRBJ2-3, with TRBD1 identical over 9 bases. Trimming at V came to 5 bases and at J to 2 bases, leaving 8 bases not matched to a gene. The CDR3 is made up of 16 amino acids. Germline CDR1 and CDR2: PRHDT and FYEKMQ (reference sequence). CDR3 sequence: CASSVNRGRPTDTQYF. DNA of the CDR3: TGTGCCAGCAGCGTCAACAGGGGGCGTCCCACAGATACGCAGTATTTT.

The chain employs TRBV28 and TRBJ2-7, with 7 bases identical to TRBD2. The CDR3 has 14 amino acids. The V gene's germline CDR1 is MDHEN and CDR2 SYDVKM. The J segment lost 4 bases and the V segment lost 3 bases, leaving 6 bases of the junction unmatched. CDR3 region: CASSFAGVWYEQYF. The CDR3 DNA is TGTGCCAGCAGTTTTGCGGGGGTCTGGTACGAGCAGTACTTC.

The V gene is TRBV10-1, the J gene TRBJ2-1, with D maybe TRBD1 (6 bases). V lost 8 bases and J lost 3, with 8 bases in between. Looked up from germline, CDR1 is WNHNN and CDR2 is SYGVQD (reference sequence). The CDR3 is 12 amino acids. CDR3 sequence (DNA): TGCGCCAGCGGGACAAACTACAATGAGCAGTTCTTC. The encoded protein is CASGTNYNEQFF.

This chain connects TRBV29-1 to TRBJ1-2, with 12 bases aligning to TRBD1. Germline V gene sequence: CDR1 SQVTM, CDR2 ANQGSEA. Trimming cost V 6 bases and J 4 bases; bases outside gene matches: 9. The CDR3 length is 15 residues. Written as DNA, the CDR3 is TGCAGCGTAACCGGGACAGGGGGCGCGGTCTATGGCTACACCTTC. This translates into CSVTGTGGAVYGYTF.

This rearrangement joins TRBV2 to TRBJ1-1; D unclear. Germline V gene data show CDR1 as SNHLY and CDR2 as FYNNEI. The CDR3 spans 11 residues. The V gene lost 7 bases and the J gene lost 1 base, with 4 bases spanning the gap. In DNA, the CDR3 is TGTGCCAGCATCAGGAACACTGAAGCTTTCTTT. Its protein product is CASIRNTEAFF.

The V and J genes are TRBV3-1 (or the pseudogene TRBV3-2) and TRBJ1-6; D is perhaps TRBD1 (6 bases). CDR3 length equals 14 residues. V lost 1 base to trimming and J lost 10 bases, with 11 bases between them. Per the germline V gene, CDR1 is LGHDT and CDR2 is YNNKEL (reference sequence). CDR3 sequence reads: CASSQGTVGSPLHF. As DNA, the CDR3 is TGTGCCAGCAGCCAAGGGACAGTAGGATCACCCCTCCACTTT.

The V gene is TRBV18, the J gene TRBJ2-1; TRBD1 matches 8 bases. Trimming cost V 5 bases and J 4 bases; bases outside gene matches: 7. Germline values: CDR1 KGHSH, CDR2 LQKENI. CDR3 length: 15 amino acids. CDR3 protein: CASSDRTGPYNEQFF. CDR3 sequence (DNA): TGTGCCAGCTCAGATCGGACAGGGCCTTACAATGAGCAGTTCTTC. The full variable domain, in which reference TRBV18 and TRBJ2-1 provide the parts outside the CDR3, is NAGVMQNPRHLVRRRGQEARLRCSPMKGHSHVYWYRQLPEEGLKFMVYLQKENIIDESGMPKERFSAEFPKEGPSILRIQQVVRGDSAAYFCASSDRTGPYNEQFFGPGTRLTVL.

The rearrangement joins TRBV12-3 or TRBV12-4 to TRBJ2-1, with D unresolved. Deletions cut 2 bases from V and 10 bases from J, with 6 bases between. The CDR3 has 11 residues. The CDR3 reads CASSLIEEQFF. CDR3 coding DNA: TGTGCCAGCAGTTTAATTGAGGAGCAGTTCTTC.

J is TRBJ1-1 and V is TRBV7-3; unclear D gene. The CDR3 runs 13 residues. Germline V gene sequence: CDR1 SGHTA, CDR2 FQGTGA. V was shortened by 1 base and J by 4 bases, with 7 bases between the two germline ends. This chain's CDR3 is CASSLRASTEAFF. CDR3 in DNA: TGTGCCAGCAGCTTAAGGGCAAGCACTGAAGCTTTCTTT.

The chain combines TRBV11-3 with TRBJ2-1; 9 positions agree with TRBD1. V was clipped by 5 bases and J by 8 bases; unmatched bases: 13. Germline CDR1 SGHNT, CDR2 YENEEA. This CDR3 region has 16 residues. The CDR3 bases are TGTGCCAGCAGCATTTCTACCGGGACAGGGTCCGATGAGCAGTTCTTC. It is translated as CASSISTGTGSDEQFF.

A single count supports this clone. This CDR3 reads CASSYSLGDNEQFF. CDR3 sequence (DNA): TGTGCCAGCAGTTACTCCCTCGGGGACAATGAGCAGTTCTTC. The chain combines TRBV6-2 or TRBV6-3 with TRBJ2-1; D might be TRBD2 (5 bases). Trimming cost V 0 bases and J 5 bases, with 8 bases left between them. Germline V gives CDR1 MNHEY, CDR2 SVGEGT. The CDR3 runs to 14 residues.

The chain couples TRBV29-1 to TRBJ2-7, with a tentative D call TRBD1 (5 bases). The germline V gene has CDR1 SQVTM and CDR2 ANQGSEA. The CDR3 consists of 14 residues. V lost 7 bases and J 1 base, leaving 17 bases between the germline ends. The CDR3 protein is CSAQGWAPSYEQYF. The CDR3 DNA is TGCAGCGCCCAGGGCTGGGCCCCTTCCTACGAGCAGTACTTC.

This clone was counted a single time. The genes are TRBV29-1 and TRBJ2-7, with 9 bases that match TRBD1. The CDR3 has 14 amino acids. Germline V gene data show CDR1 as SQVTM and CDR2 as ANQGSEA. The junction had 9 bases not matched to a gene; V was cut back by 7 bases and J by 2 bases. For the CDR3, the DNA is TGCAGCGCCAACCGGGACAGGGAGCCCTACGAGCAGTACTTC. The encoded protein is CSANRDREPYEQYF.

The chain combines TRBV7-6 with TRBJ1-2; D gene ambiguous. Germline V gives CDR1 SGHVS, CDR2 FNYEAQ. Trimming shortened V by 1 base and J by 4 bases, and 19 bases separated the two germline ends. This CDR3 comprises 17 residues. The CDR3 region is CASSLGGVAGGSYGYTF. CDR3 nucleotides: TGTGCCAGCAGCTTAGGTGGGGTCGCGGGAGGCAGCTATGGCTACACCTTC.

This chain uses TRBV19 with TRBJ2-3; D perhaps matches TRBD1 (5 bases). The V end lost 4 bases, the J end lost 2 bases, and 16 bases lay between the germline ends. The CDR3 has 16 residues. Germline V gene sequence: CDR1 LNHDA, CDR2 SQIVND (reference sequence). The CDR3 sequence is CASSTIGDRDTDTQYF. The CDR3 DNA follows: TGTGCCAGTAGTACGATCGGTGACAGAGACACAGATACGCAGTATTTT. Complete variable domain (other parts from reference TRBV19 and TRBJ2-3): DGGITQSPKYLFRKEGQNVTLSCEQNLNHDAMYWYRQDPGQGLRLIYYSQIVNDFQKGDIAEGYSVSREKKESFPLTVTSAQKNPTAFYLCASSTIGDRDTDTQYFGPGTRLTVL.

The chain is built from TRBV5-1 and TRBJ1-6; no firm D call. Germline V gene sequence: CDR1 SGHRS, CDR2 YFSETQ. This CDR3 is 16 amino acids long. V dropped 0 bases and J dropped 3 bases, with 10 bases sitting between them. The CDR3 DNA reads as TGCGCCAGCAGCTTGGAAGCGGGGAACTATAATTCACCCCTCCACTTT. Protein sequence: CASSLEAGNYNSPLHF.

The gene calls are TRBV14 and TRBJ2-7, with 7 bases that match TRBD2. The germline gives CDR1 SGHDN, CDR2 FVKESK. The CDR3 is 17 residues long. V lost 1 base to trimming and J lost 4 bases; unmatched junction nucleotides: 13. CDR3 nucleotides: TGTGCCAGCAGCCAAGCAGCGGGACCTCTCTCGGTGTACGAGCAGTACTTC. Translated: CASSQAAGPLSVYEQYF.

The rearrangement joins TRBV7-9 to TRBJ1-3; D unclear. Germline values: CDR1 SEHNR, CDR2 FQNEAQ (reference sequence). The V end was cut by 1 base, the J end by 2 bases, with 9 bases between. This CDR3 contains 15 residues. The DNA for the CDR3 is TGTGCCAGCAGCTTAGGTCCGGGAACTGGAAACACCATATATTTT. It codes for CASSLGPGTGNTIYF.

V gene TRBV30 combines with J gene TRBJ2-1; D is possibly TRBD1 (6 bases). Per germline, CDR1 GTSNPN and CDR2 SVGIG (reference sequence). Deletions cut 2 bases from V and 1 base from J, with 18 bases between. This CDR3 is 17 amino acids long. CDR3 in amino acids: CAWSSGAPDHSYNEQFF. DNA for the CDR3: TGTGCCTGGAGTTCAGGGGCACCCGACCATTCCTACAATGAGCAGTTCTTC.

V usage is TRBV6-6 and J usage is TRBJ1-1, with TRBD1 as a possible D gene (5 bases). The CDR3 has 13 amino acids. The germline V and J ends were trimmed by 7 bases and 5 bases, with 14 bases remaining between them. CDR1 is MNHNY and CDR2 is SVGAGI in the germline V gene (reference sequence). CDR3 residues: CASISGYRTEAFF. The CDR3 DNA sequence: TGTGCCAGCATCTCAGGGTATCGAACTGAAGCTTTCTTT.

This clone is a singleton in its sample. The genes are TRBV14 and TRBJ2-7; TRBD1 might be the D (6 bases). Germline lookup yields CDR1 SGHDN and CDR2 FVKESK. The CDR3 runs to 16 residues. V shed 1 base and J shed 2 bases, with 15 bases lying between them. The CDR3 nucleotides are TGTGCCAGCAGCCAAGTGGTCAGGGGAAGGACCTACGAGCAGTACTTC. It yields the protein CASSQVVRGRTYEQYF.

V gene TRBV6-1 combines with J gene TRBJ1-4, with TRBD1 as a possible D gene (5 bases). The CDR3 extends over 15 amino acids. Germline V gene sequence: CDR1 MNHNS, CDR2 SASEGT. Trimming removed 0 bases at V and 8 bases at J, with 13 bases between. CDR3 bases: TGTGCCAGCAGTGAAGCTGGTTGGGGCGGCGAAAAACTGTTTTTT. Its translation: CASSEAGWGGEKLFF.